The present entry profiles one T cell receptor (beta chain) with its context. Antigen unknown. This specimen comes from a study of T-cell reconstitution after alpha-beta-depleted transplantation in children. General study results and limits: At one year after transplant, newly produced T cells mostly accounted for T-cell counts and diversity.

V trimming: 0 bases; J trimming: 8 bases; junction bases outside the gene matches: 12. This CDR3 region has 16 residues. Germline loops: CDR1 LGHNA, CDR2 YSLEER. Using unique molecular identifiers, the investigators prepared the TCRbeta library. TCRdb analysed the PCR reads with MiXCR anew, one entry per CDR3 protein. The sample lists about 980,000 distinct CDR3 sequences; about 26% were seen once. Sequences were derived from PBMCs, mostly from graft donor cells, sampled 360 days after TCRalphabeta/CD19-depleted stem cell transplant. The sequence was collected from a boy under two years old who had a stem cell transplant for SCID, so the T cells may come from the graft donor. V gene TRBV4-3 combines with J gene TRBJ2-7; 8 bases fit TRBD2. The CDR3: CASSQDLGQRGFKQYF. CDR3 in DNA: TGCGCCAGCAGCCAAGATCTCGGACAGCGGGGGTTCAAGCAGTACTTC.